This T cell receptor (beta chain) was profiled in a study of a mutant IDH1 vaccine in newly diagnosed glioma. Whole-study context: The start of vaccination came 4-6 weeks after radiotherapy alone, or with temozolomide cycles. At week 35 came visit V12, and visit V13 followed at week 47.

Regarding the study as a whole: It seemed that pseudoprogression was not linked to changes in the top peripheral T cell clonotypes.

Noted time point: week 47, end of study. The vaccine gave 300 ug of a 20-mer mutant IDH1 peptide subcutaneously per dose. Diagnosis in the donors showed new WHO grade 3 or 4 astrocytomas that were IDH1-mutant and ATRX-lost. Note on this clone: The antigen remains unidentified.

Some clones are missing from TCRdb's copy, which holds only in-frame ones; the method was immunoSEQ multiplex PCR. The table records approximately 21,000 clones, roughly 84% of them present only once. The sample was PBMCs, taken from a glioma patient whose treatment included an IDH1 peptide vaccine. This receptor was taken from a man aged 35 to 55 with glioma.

CDR3 nucleotides: TGTGCCAGCAGCGTATTCTCAGAAGCGAACACTGAAGCTTTCTTT. Its translation is CASSVFSEANTEAFF. The chain links TRBV9 to TRBJ1-1; D remains ambiguous. Trimming took off 1 base at V and 1 base at J, with 11 bases between the two ends. CDR3 length: 15 residues. Germline V lookup: CDR1 SGDLS, CDR2 YYNGEE.